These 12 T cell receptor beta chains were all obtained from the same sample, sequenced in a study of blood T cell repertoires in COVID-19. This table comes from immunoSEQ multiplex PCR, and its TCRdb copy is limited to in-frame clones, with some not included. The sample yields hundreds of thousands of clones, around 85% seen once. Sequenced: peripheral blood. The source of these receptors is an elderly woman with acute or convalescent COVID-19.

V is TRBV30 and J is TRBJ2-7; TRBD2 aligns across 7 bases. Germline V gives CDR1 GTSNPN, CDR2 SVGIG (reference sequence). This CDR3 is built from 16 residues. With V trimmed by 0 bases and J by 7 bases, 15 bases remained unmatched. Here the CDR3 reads CAWSVPRVRAGFEQYF. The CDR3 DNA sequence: TGTGCCTGGAGTGTTCCCCGGGTCAGAGCGGGGTTTGAGCAGTACTTC. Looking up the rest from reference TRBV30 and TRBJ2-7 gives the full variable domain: SQTIHQWPATLVQPVGSPLSLECTVEGTSNPNLYWYRQAAGRGLQLLFYSVGIGQISSEVPQNLSASRPQDRQFILSSKKLLLSDSGFYLCAWSVPRVRAGFEQYFGPGTRLTVT.

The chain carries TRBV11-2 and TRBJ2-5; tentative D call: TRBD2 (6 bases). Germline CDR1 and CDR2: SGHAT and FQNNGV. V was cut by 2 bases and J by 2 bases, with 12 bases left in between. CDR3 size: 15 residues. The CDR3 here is CASSLRAGWQETQYF. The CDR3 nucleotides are TGTGCCAGCAGCTTAAGGGCGGGGTGGCAAGAGACCCAGTACTTC.

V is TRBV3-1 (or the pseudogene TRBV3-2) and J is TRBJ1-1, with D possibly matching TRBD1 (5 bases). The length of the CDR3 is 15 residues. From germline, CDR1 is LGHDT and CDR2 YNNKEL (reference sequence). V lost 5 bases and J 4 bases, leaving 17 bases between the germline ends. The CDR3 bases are TGTGCCAGCAGCTCCTACGGGGGGGGAATCACTGAAGCTTTCTTT. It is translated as CASSSYGGGITEAFF.

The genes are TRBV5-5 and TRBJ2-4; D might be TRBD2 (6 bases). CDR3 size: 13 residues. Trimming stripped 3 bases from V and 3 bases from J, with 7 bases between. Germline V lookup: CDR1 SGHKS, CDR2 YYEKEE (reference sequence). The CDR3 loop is CASSWGDKNIQYF. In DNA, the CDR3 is TGTGCCAGCAGCTGGGGGGACAAAAACATTCAGTACTTC. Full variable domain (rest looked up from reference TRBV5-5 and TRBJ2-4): DAGVTQSPTHLIKTRGQQVTLRCSPISGHKSVSWYQQVLGQGPQFIFQYYEKEERGRGNFPDRFSARQFPNYSSELNVNALLLGDSALYLCASSWGDKNIQYFGAGTRLSVL.

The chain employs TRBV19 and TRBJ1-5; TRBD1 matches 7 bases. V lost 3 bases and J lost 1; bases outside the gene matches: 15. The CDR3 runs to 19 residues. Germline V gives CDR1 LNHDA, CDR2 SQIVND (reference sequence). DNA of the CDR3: TGTGCCAGTAGTATGGGGGGACAGCTCACCCTTCGAAGCAATCAGCCCCAGCATTTT. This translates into CASSMGGQLTLRSNQPQHF.

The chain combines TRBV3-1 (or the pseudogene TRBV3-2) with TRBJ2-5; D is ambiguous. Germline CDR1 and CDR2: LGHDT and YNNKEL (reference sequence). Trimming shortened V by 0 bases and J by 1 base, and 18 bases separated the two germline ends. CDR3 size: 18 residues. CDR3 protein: CASSQESHRRSRQETQYF. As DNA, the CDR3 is TGTGCCAGCAGCCAAGAGTCCCATCGCCGGAGCCGCCAAGAGACCCAGTACTTC.

Written as DNA, the CDR3 is TGTGCCAGCTCCCCAGAAGGGGACACATACAATGAGCAGTTCTTC. This translates into CASSPEGDTYNEQFF. The J gene is TRBJ2-1, the V gene TRBV18; a weak D match, TRBD1 (6 bases). Looked up from germline, CDR1 is KGHSH and CDR2 is LQKENI. The CDR3 sequence is 15 residues long. Trimming removed 6 bases at V and 4 bases at J, with 16 bases between.

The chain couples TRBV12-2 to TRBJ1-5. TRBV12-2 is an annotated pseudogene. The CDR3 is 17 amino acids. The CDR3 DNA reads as TGTGCAAGTCGCTTAGATACTAGGAAACATAGCAATCAGCCCCAGCATTTT. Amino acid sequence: CASRLDTRKHSNQPQHF.

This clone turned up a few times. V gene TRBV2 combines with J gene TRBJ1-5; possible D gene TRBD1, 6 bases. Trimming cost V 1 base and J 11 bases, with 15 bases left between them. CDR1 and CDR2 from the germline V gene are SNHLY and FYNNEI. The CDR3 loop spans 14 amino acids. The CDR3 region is CASSEGVRQEAQHF. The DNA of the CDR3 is TGTGCCAGCAGTGAAGGGGTCAGACAGGAAGCCCAGCATTTT.

The CDR3 nucleotides are TGTGCCAGCATCCCGAGGGGGACAGGTACCTACGAGCAGTACTTC. Translated: CASIPRGTGTYEQYF. V gene TRBV6-5 combines with J gene TRBJ2-7, with TRBD1 matching 8 bases. V shed 7 bases, J shed 2 bases, and the junction held 10 bases outside the gene matches. CDR1 is MNHEY and CDR2 is SVGAGI in the germline V gene. The CDR3 spans 15 residues.

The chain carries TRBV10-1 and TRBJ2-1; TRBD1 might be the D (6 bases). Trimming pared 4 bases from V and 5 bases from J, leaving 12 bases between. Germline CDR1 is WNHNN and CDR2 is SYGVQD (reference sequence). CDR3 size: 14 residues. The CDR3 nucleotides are TGCGCCAGCAGTGTGGCAGGGGCGGACAATGAGCAGTTCTTC. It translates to CASSVAGADNEQFF.

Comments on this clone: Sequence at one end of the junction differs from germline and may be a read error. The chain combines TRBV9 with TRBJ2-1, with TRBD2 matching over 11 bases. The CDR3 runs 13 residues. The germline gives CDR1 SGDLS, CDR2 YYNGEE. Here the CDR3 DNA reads TGTGCCAGCAGCGTAGGTAGCGGGGGGGCTAGGGTCTTC. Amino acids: CASSVGSGGARVF.